One TCR beta chain is described in this entry. Its specificity is not known. This sample was taken from a study of CD8+ T cells in alopecia areata. As for the study in general: Treated patients swallowed 5 to 10 mg of oral tofacitinib twice daily.

Trimming took 0 bases from V and 6 from J, leaving 9 bases between them. There are 14 residues in the CDR3. CDR1 and CDR2 from the germline V gene are SGHRS and YFSETQ. Investigators isolated RNA and reverse transcribed it into cDNA to act as the sequencing template. The protocol was immunoSEQ multiplex PCR, while the TCRdb copy is restricted to in-frame clones and leaves out a portion. In the table there are under 350,000 clones, 58% of which are singletons. Whole-study results and caveats: Scalp clonality, together with expanded CD8+ clones among the top 100, fell significantly with tofacitinib. Tissue-resident alphabeta T cells belonging to normal skin likewise get sequenced within scalp specimens.

Treatment indicated: oral pan-JAK inhibitor, 5-10 mg twice daily. PBMCs provided sorted CD4+ and CD8+ T cells. The chain employs TRBV5-1 and TRBJ2-2; D is perhaps TRBD2 (5 bases). This TCR was recovered from a human donor with alopecia areata. Specimen: CD4+ T cells sorted from blood, collected at week 24, from a patient treated with tofacitinib. The CDR3 nucleotides read TGCGCCAGCAGCTTGGGGCCGGACTCCGGGGAGCTGTTTTTT. Its translation is CASSLGPDSGELFF.